The T cell receptor beta chain described here comes from a study of blood T cell repertoires in COVID-19. Whole-study context: From the United States, Italy and Spain came samples of acute and convalescent COVID-19. PBMCs, B-cell-depleted T cells, or T cells provided the cDNA or gDNA that made up the material.

Per the study methods: From reference gene primer amplification, estimates of nucleated cell counts were derived. Profiling relied on immunoSEQ multiplex PCR, and the TCRdb table lists in-frame clones only, not all of them. V and J calls and clone size are given by that table; D and trimming were obtained from the DNA. The profile shows nearly 200,000 clones, approximately 85% of them singletons. Trimming took 7 bases from V and 6 from J; bases not matched to a gene: 8. The CDR3 length is 15 residues. Germline V gene sequence: CDR1 SGDLS, CDR2 YYNGEE. This rearrangement joins TRBV9 to TRBJ2-1, with 12 bases identical to TRBD2. The receptor's source is an older woman with active or convalescent COVID-19. The sample comprised peripheral blood. The DNA of the CDR3 is TGTGCCAGCTCCCCTCCGGGACTAGCGGGCAATGAGCAGTTCTTC. Protein product: CASSPPGLAGNEQFF.